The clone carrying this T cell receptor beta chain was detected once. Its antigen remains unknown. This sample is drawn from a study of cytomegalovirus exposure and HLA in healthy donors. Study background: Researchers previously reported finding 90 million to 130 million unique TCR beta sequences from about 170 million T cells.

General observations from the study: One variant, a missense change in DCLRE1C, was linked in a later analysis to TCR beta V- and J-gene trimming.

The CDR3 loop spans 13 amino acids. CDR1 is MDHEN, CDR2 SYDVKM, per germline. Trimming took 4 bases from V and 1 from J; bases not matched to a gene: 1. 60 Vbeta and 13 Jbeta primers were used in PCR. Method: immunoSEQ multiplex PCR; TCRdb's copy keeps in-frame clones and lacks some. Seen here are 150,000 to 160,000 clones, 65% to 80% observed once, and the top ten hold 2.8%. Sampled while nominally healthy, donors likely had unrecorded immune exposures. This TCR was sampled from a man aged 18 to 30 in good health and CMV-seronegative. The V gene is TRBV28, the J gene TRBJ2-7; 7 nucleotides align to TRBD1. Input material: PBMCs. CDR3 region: CASSSGQSYEQYV. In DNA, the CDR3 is TGTGCCAGCAGTTCGGGACAGTCCTACGAGCAGTACGTC.